The 5 T cell receptor beta chains in this list originate from one sample, sequenced in a study of graft-versus-host responses after intestinal transplantation. Generated by immunoSEQ multiplex PCR, the TCRdb table keeps only in-frame clones and is missing some. Here the sample spans nearly 90,000 clones, roughly four fifths being singletons. Their cognate antigens are unknown. Material: unstimulated CD8+ T cells sorted from spleen or lymph node cells, obtained before intestinal transplant. The receptor source for this set is a human donor who received an intestinal transplant.

The genes are TRBV28 and TRBJ1-2; the D gene is possibly TRBD1 (5 bases). Trimming took off 7 bases at V and 0 bases at J, with 9 bases between the two ends. This CDR3 contains 13 residues. The germline V gene has CDR1 MDHEN and CDR2 SYDVKM. In DNA form, the CDR3 reads TGTGCCAGCAATCAGGGACCTAACTATGGCTACACCTTC. Encoded protein: CASNQGPNYGYTF.

This clone was found a few times. The gene calls are TRBV7-3 and TRBJ2-1; TRBD1 agrees at 11 bases. J lost 6 bases, V lost 2 bases, and 0 bases had no gene match. Germline CDR1 is SGHTA and CDR2 is FQGTGA. This CDR3 is built from 14 residues. The CDR3 spells CASSLGTGGNEQFF. The CDR3 DNA follows: TGTGCCAGCAGCTTAGGGACAGGGGGCAATGAGCAGTTCTTC.

This chain uses TRBV2 with TRBJ2-7; D might be TRBD1 (5 bases). The germline V gene has CDR1 SNHLY and CDR2 FYNNEI. CDR3 length equals 14 residues. With 0 bases removed from V and 6 bases from J, the gap between germline ends came to 12 bases. CDR3 in amino acids: CASSEALRQFEQYF. The CDR3 coding sequence is TGTGCCAGCAGTGAAGCGCTCCGACAGTTCGAGCAGTACTTC.

Regarding this clone: Other DNA sequences within the sample encode an identical CDR3. The CDR3 reads CASIWTSSTDTQYF. In DNA, the CDR3 is TGTGCCAGCATTTGGACTTCTAGCACAGATACGCAGTATTTT. The J gene is TRBJ2-3, the V gene TRBV2, with TRBD2 as a possible D gene (5 bases). V was cut by 7 bases and J by 0 bases, with 11 bases left in between. CDR3 size: 14 residues. Germline-derived CDR1 and CDR2 are SNHLY and FYNNEI.

The chain carries TRBV2 and TRBJ2-7; D not resolved. V lost 4 bases and J lost 0, with 10 bases in between. This CDR3 contains 14 residues. Germline assignment: CDR1 SNHLY and CDR2 FYNNEI. The CDR3 sequence: CASSAEDLSYEQYF. The CDR3 nucleotides read TGTGCCAGCAGTGCAGAGGACCTCTCCTACGAGCAGTACTTC.